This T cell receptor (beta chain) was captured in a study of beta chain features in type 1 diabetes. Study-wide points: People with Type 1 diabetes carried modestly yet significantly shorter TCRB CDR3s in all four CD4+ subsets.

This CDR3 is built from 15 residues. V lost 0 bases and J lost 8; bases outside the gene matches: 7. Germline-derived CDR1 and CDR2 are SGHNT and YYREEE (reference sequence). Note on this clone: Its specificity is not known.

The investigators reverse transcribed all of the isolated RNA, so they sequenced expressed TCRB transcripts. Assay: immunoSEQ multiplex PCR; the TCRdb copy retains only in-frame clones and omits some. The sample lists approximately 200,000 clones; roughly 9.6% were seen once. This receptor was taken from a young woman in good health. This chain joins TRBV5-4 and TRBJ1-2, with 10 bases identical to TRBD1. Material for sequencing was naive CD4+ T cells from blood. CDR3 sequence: CASSLVDRGNRGYTF. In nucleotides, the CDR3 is TGTGCCAGCAGCTTGGTGGACAGGGGGAATCGGGGCTACACCTTC.